A selection of T cell receptor beta chains follows, all from one sample in a study of cytomegalovirus exposure and HLA in healthy donors. TCRdb's table, derived via immunoSEQ multiplex PCR, lists solely in-frame clones and lacks some. This repertoire shows roughly 80,000 clones, roughly 73% found once; its top ten account for about 16%. Input material: PBMCs. These TCRs come from a middle-aged woman in good health and CMV-seropositive. Both conserved end residues are part of each CDR3. Fields, in order: V gene, clone size, J gene, D gene, CDR3 protein, CDR3 DNA. The D gene is left open where the match is weak. Clone size is stated in some rows and not others, as once, few, many or a class when expanded.

TRBV7-2	NA	TRBJ2-2	TRBD1	CASSLALGQGYGELFF	TGTGCCAGCAGCTTAGCGCTGGGACAGGGTTACGGGGAGCTGTTTTTT
TRBV10-3	NA	TRBJ2-2	TRBD2	CATWTSFKTGELFF	TGTGCCACCTGGACTAGCTTTAAGACTGGGGAGCTGTTTTTT
TRBV2	NA	TRBJ2-5	TRBD2	CASSENLAVGETQYF	TGTGCCAGCAGTGAAAATCTAGCGGTCGGAGAGACCCAGTACTTC
TRBV6-5	NA	TRBJ2-2	NA	CASRTGLGTGELFF	TGTGCCAGCAGAACAGGGTTGGGCACCGGGGAGCTGTTTTTT
TRBV29-1	NA	TRBJ1-1	NA	CSGGQSNTEAFF	TGCAGCGGCGGACAGTCGAACACTGAAGCTTTCTTT
TRBV2	NA	TRBJ2-3	TRBD1	CASRETGGLVTDTQYF	TGTGCCAGCAGGGAAACAGGGGGTCTTGTTACAGATACGCAGTATTTT
TRBV5-4	NA	TRBJ2-6	NA	CASSLAGVGANVLTF	TGTGCCAGCAGCTTGGCCGGGGTCGGGGCCAACGTCCTGACTTTC
TRBV6-1	NA	TRBJ2-7	NA	CASMGQRYEQYF	TGTGCCAGCATGGGGCAGCGCTACGAGCAGTACTTC
TRBV7-8	NA	TRBJ1-2	TRBD1	CASSLEGQGAHGYTF	TGTGCCAGCAGCTTAGAGGGACAGGGGGCTCATGGCTACACCTTC
TRBV30	NA	TRBJ1-2	TRBD1	CAWTTGVPYGYTF	TGTGCCTGGACTACAGGGGTTCCCTATGGCTACACCTTC
TRBV4-3	NA	TRBJ2-7	TRBD2	CASSQGLAGSSYEQYF	TGCGCCAGCAGCCAGGGACTAGCGGGGAGCTCCTACGAGCAGTACTTC
TRBV5-6	NA	TRBJ2-3	NA	CASSLGGADTQYF	TGTGCCAGCAGCTTGGGCGGGGCAGATACGCAGTATTTT
TRBV6-5	NA	TRBJ2-5	NA	CATRGQSRETQYF	TGTGCCACCCGAGGACAGTCGCGTGAGACCCAGTACTTC
TRBV7-2	few	TRBJ1-1	TRBD1	CASSIPSGTGGRTEAFF	TGTGCCAGCAGCATCCCATCCGGGACAGGGGGACGCACTGAAGCTTTCTTT
TRBV5-1	NA	TRBJ2-3	TRBD2	CASSSQWTSTSTDTQYF	TGCGCCAGCAGCTCTCAATGGACTAGCACGAGCACAGATACGCAGTATTTT
TRBV7-2	NA	TRBJ2-5	TRBD1	CASSLGTGVFETQYF	TGTGCCAGCAGCTTAGGGACAGGGGTATTTGAGACCCAGTACTTC
TRBV5-6	NA	TRBJ1-5	NA	CASSLGVGGMSQHF	TGTGCCAGCAGCTTGGGGGTCGGAGGAATGTCCCAGCATTTT
TRBV27	once	TRBJ2-2	TRBD1	CASSLDRGFSGELFF	TGTGCCAGCAGTTTAGACAGGGGGTTTTCCGGGGAGCTGTTTTTT
TRBV5-1	NA	TRBJ2-7	NA	CASSRDTYEQYF	TGCGCCAGCAGCAGGGACACCTACGAGCAGTACTTC
TRBV10-3	NA	TRBJ2-7	NA	CAISGEQGSAVLQYF	TGTGCCATCAGTGGAGAACAGGGATCTGCGGTTTTGCAGTACTTC
TRBV7-9	once	TRBJ1-2	NA	CASSLEGWASYGYTF	TGTGCCAGCAGCTTAGAGGGGTGGGCCAGCTATGGCTACACCTTC
TRBV28	NA	TRBJ1-5	NA	CASSSGGAGQPQHF	TGTGCCAGCAGCTCCGGGGGGGCTGGACAGCCCCAGCATTTT
TRBV6-1	NA	TRBJ1-5	TRBD1	CASSVGGTGSNQPQHF	TGTGCCAGCAGTGTCGGCGGGACAGGTAGCAATCAGCCCCAGCATTTT
TRBV5-1	NA	TRBJ1-4	TRBD1	CASSYGDRATNEKLFF	TGCGCCAGCAGCTATGGGGACAGAGCAACTAATGAAAAACTGTTTTTT
TRBV9	NA	TRBJ1-2	NA	CASSQTTGVGNYGYTF	TGTGCCAGCAGCCAAACAACCGGGGTAGGGAACTATGGCTACACCTTC
TRBV7-9	NA	TRBJ1-2	TRBD1	CASSQGDPNAYGYTF	TGTGCCAGCAGCCAGGGGGACCCCAACGCCTATGGCTACACCTTC
TRBV30	NA	TRBJ1-4	NA	CAWSTARGPNEKLFF	TGTGCCTGGAGTACGGCTAGAGGGCCTAATGAAAAACTGTTTTTT
TRBV10-3	NA	TRBJ1-2	TRBD1	CAKSSRQGSSDYTF	TGTGCCAAATCTTCGAGACAGGGTTCTTCTGACTACACCTTC
TRBV10-2	few	TRBJ2-7	NA	CASSSILREQYF	TGCGCCAGCAGCTCGATACTCCGCGAGCAGTACTTC
TRBV6-5	few	TRBJ1-6	NA	CASSYYDNSPLHF	TGTGCCAGCAGTTATTATGATAATTCACCCCTCCACTTT
TRBV5-4	NA	TRBJ2-1	TRBD1	CASSRQGSSYNEQFF	TGTGCCAGCAGCCGACAGGGAAGCTCCTACAATGAGCAGTTCTTC